A selection of T cell receptor beta chains follows, all from one sample in a study of blood T cell repertoires in COVID-19. Here immunoSEQ multiplex PCR was the method, and the copy in TCRdb shows in-frame clones only, minus some. Of about 200,000 clones listed, about 90% are singletons. The material sequenced was peripheral blood. These TCRs come from a man between 18 and 29 years old with active or convalescent COVID-19. The CDR3 runs from the conserved cysteine through the conserved F or W. Each record gives: CDR3 protein, J gene, V gene, clone size. Size tells how often a clone was seen (once, few, many) or the class of an expanded clone, and some rows leave it out.

CDR3: CASSLSSGGFLSYEQYF; J: TRBJ2-7; V: TRBV7-9; size: once
CDR3: CSVEVHATYNEQFF; J: TRBJ2-1; V: TRBV29-1; size: NA
CDR3: CASITPTGPWFYEQYF; J: TRBJ2-7; V: TRBV2; size: NA
CDR3: CASSSLTGTEQYF; J: TRBJ2-7; V: TRBV5-1; size: NA
CDR3: CASSFGQGGNEQYF; J: TRBJ2-7; V: TRBV27; size: NA
CDR3: CATNEQGAKPQHF; J: TRBJ1-5; V: TRBV24-1; size: NA
CDR3: CASRPDRGVTEAFF; J: TRBJ1-1; V: TRBV28; size: NA
CDR3: CATSTPGNQETQYF; J: TRBJ2-5; V: TRBV15; size: NA
CDR3: CASSLLPTGGGQATNEKLFF; J: TRBJ1-4; V: TRBV7-6; size: NA
CDR3: CASSLNPGDTQYF; J: TRBJ2-3; V: TRBV11-3; size: NA
CDR3: CASSQDAGQRNQPQHF; J: TRBJ1-5; V: TRBV4-1; size: NA
CDR3: CASTRDRAFEQYF; J: TRBJ2-7; V: TRBV5-4; size: NA
CDR3: CASSESYRGKVEQFF; J: TRBJ2-1; V: TRBV10-1; size: NA
CDR3: CASSFWSAGSPLHF; J: TRBJ1-6; V: TRBV11-2; size: NA
CDR3: CASSYSAGNYGYTF; J: TRBJ1-2; V: TRBV6-6; size: NA
CDR3: CAWSVLSGGKGEAFF; J: TRBJ1-1; V: TRBV30; size: NA
CDR3: CASSTGQAGDTEAFF; J: TRBJ1-1; V: TRBV6-6; size: NA
CDR3: CASSLVPGQGSGNTIYF; J: TRBJ1-3; V: TRBV7-2; size: NA
CDR3: CAIRRQGDSYEQYF; J: TRBJ2-7; V: TRBV10-3; size: NA
CDR3: CASSSSGEGSGNTIYF; J: TRBJ1-3; V: TRBV6-5; size: NA